The clone carrying this T cell receptor (beta chain) was counted a few times. As yet, its antigen is unknown. TCRdb recomputed calls from the RT-PCR reads with MiXCR, one row per CDR3 protein. Of hundreds of thousands of distinct CDR3 sequences in the sample, approximately 15% were seen once. The CDR3 contains 15 residues. CDR1 and CDR2 (germline): MNHNS, SASEGT. Trimming left V 3 bases short and J 0 bases short, with 9 bases between. These data are taken from a study of response to subunit inactivated influenza vaccine. Study-level findings and limits: It was the authors' suggestion that each seasonal influenza vaccination recruits few new T cells.

The source material was PBMCs from blood, sampled less than 15 days before vaccination. The source of this sequence is a man aged 45-60 years who received an inactivated influenza vaccine. V usage is TRBV6-1 and J usage is TRBJ1-5; D unresolved. CDR3 residues: CASSEHSHSNQPQHF. In DNA, the CDR3 is TGTGCCAGCAGTGAGCACAGCCATAGCAATCAGCCCCAGCATTTT.